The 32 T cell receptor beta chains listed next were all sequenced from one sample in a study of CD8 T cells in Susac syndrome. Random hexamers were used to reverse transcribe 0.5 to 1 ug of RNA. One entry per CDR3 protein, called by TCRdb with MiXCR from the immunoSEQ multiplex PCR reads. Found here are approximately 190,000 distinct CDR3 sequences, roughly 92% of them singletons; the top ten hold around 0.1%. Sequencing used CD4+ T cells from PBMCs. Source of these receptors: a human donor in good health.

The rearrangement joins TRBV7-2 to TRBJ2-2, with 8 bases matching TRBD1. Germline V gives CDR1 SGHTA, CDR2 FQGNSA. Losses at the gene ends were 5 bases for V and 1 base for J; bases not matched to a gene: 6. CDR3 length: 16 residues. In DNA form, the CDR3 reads TGTGCCAGCAGCAGATGGGGGACAGGGAACACCGGGGAGCTGTTTTTT. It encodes CASSRWGTGNTGELFF. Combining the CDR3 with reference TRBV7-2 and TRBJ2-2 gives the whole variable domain GAGVSQSPSNKVTEKGKDVELRCDPISGHTALYWYRQSLGQGLEFLIYFQGNSAPDKSGLPSDRFSAERTGGSVSTLTIQRTQQEDSAVYLCASSRWGTGNTGELFFGEGSRLTVL.

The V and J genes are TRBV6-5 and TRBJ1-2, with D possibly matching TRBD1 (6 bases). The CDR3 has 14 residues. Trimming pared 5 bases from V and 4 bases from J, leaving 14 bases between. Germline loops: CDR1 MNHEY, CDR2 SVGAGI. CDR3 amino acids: CASSVTGQTYGYTF. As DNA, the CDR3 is TGTGCCAGCAGTGTCACAGGACAGACCTATGGCTACACCTTC.

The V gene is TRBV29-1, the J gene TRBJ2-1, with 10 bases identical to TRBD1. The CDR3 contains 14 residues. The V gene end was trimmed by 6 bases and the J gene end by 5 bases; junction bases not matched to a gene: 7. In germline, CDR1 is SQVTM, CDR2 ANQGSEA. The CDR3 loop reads CSVRDRGWDNEQFF. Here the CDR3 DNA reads TGCAGCGTGAGGGACAGGGGATGGGACAATGAGCAGTTCTTC.

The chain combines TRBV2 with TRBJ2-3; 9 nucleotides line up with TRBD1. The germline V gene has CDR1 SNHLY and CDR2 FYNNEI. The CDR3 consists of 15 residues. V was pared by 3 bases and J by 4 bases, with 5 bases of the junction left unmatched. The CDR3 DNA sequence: TGTGCCAGCAGTGACGGGACAGGGAGACCAGATACGCAGTATTTT. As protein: CASSDGTGRPDTQYF. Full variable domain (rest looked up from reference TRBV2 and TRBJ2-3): EPEVTQTPSHQVTQMGQEVILRCVPISNHLYFYWYRQILGQKVEFLVSFYNNEISEKSEIFDDQFSVERPDGSNFTLKIRSTKLEDSAMYFCASSDGTGRPDTQYFGPGTRLTVL.

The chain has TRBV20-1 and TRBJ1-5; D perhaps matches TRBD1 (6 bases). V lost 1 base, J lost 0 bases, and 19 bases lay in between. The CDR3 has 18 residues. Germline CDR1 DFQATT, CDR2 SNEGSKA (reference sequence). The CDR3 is CSARAQGQGTYSNQPQHF. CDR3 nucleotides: TGCAGTGCTAGAGCTCAAGGGCAGGGGACCTATAGCAATCAGCCCCAGCATTTT.

In nucleotides, the CDR3 is TGCGCCAGCAGCTTGACCGGGGACGGGCGAAGGAGAGCTTTCTTT. Amino acids: CASSLTGDGRRRAFF. The genes are TRBV5-1 and TRBJ1-1; possible D gene TRBD1, 5 bases. The CDR3 length is 15 residues. Trimming left V 1 base short and J 10 bases short, with 20 bases between. The germline V gene encodes CDR1 SGHRS and CDR2 YFSETQ.

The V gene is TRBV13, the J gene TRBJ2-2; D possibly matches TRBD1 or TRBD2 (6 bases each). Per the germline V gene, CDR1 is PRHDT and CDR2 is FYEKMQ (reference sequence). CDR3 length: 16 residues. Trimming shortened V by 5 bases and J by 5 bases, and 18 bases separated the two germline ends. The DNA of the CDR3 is TGTGCCAGCAGCCCCGCCGGGGGCAAGCTGACCGGGGAGCTGTTTTTT. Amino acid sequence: CASSPAGGKLTGELFF.

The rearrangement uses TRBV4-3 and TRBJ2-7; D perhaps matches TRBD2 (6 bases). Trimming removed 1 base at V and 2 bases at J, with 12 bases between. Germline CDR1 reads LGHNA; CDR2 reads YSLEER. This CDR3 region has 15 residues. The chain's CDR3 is CASSQGTIRTYEQYV. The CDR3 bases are TGCGCCAGCAGCCAAGGGACTATCCGAACCTACGAGCAGTACGTC.

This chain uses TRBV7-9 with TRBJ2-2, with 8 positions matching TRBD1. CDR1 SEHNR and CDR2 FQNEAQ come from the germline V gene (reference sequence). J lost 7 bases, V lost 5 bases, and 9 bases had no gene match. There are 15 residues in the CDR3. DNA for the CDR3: TGTGCCAGCAGCCCGGACAGGGAAGCGGGCGGGGAGCTGTTTTTT. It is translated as CASSPDREAGGELFF.

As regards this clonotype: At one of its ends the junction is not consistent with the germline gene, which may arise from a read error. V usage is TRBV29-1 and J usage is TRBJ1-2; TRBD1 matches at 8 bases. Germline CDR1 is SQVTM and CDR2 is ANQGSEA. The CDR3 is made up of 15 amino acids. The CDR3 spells CSVSRPGGAGYGYIF. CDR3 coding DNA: TGCAGCGTAAGCCGACCAGGGGGCGCCGGCTATGGCTACATCTTC.

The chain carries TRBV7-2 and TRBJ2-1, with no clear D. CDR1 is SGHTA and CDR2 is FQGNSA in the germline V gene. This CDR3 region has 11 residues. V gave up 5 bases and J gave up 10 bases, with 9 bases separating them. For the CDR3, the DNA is TGTGCCAGCAGCCCCTATCTAGAGCAGTTCTTC. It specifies CASSPYLEQFF.

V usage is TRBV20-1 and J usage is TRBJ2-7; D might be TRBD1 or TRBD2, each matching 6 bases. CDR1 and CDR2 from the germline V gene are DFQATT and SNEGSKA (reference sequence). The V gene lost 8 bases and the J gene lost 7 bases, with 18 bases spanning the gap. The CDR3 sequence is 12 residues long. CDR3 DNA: TGCAGTACAGTAGGGGGGCGCCGGGAGCAGTACTTC. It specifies CSTVGGRREQYF.

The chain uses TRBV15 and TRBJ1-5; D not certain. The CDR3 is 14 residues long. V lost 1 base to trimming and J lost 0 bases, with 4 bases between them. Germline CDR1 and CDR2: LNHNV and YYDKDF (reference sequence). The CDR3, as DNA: TGTGCCACCAGCAGAGCCTATAGCAATCAGCCCCAGCATTTT. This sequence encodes CATSRAYSNQPQHF.

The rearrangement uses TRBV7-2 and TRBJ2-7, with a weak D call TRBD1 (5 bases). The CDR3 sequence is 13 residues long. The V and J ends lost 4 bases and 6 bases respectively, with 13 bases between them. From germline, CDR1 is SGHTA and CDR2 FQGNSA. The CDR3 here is CASSSSGKAEQYF. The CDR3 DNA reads TGTGCCAGCAGCTCGTCAGGGAAGGCCGAGCAGTACTTC.

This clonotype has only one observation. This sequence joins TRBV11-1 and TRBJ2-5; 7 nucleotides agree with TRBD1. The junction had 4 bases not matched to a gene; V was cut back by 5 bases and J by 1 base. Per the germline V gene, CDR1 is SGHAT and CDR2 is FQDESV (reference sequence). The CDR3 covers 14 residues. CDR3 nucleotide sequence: TGTGCCAGCAGCCTCGGACAGGTCCAAGAGACCCAGTACTTC. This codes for CASSLGQVQETQYF.

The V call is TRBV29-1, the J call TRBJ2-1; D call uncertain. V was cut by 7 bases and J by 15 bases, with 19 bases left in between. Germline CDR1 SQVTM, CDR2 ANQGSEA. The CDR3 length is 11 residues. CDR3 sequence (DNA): TGCAGCGGGGGTTCCGGGCCAACTCCGTTCTTC. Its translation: CSGGSGPTPFF.

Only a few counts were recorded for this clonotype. The CDR3 loop is CASSPGSENHEQYV. In nucleotides, the CDR3 is TGCGCCAGCAGCCCGGGATCTGAGAACCACGAGCAGTACGTC. The rearrangement links TRBV5-1 to TRBJ2-7; weak D call: TRBD2 (5 bases). V was trimmed by 4 bases and J by 5 bases, leaving 16 bases between them. CDR1 is SGHRS, CDR2 YFSETQ, per germline. The CDR3 loop spans 14 amino acids.

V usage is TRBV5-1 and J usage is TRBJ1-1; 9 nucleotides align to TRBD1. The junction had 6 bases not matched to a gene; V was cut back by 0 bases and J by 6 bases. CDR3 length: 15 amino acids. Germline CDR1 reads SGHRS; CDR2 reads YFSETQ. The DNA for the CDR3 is TGCGCCAGCAGCTTGGGGACAGGGGCCGTATCTGAAGCTTTCTTT. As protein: CASSLGTGAVSEAFF. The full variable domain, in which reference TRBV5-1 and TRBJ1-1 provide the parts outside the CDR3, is KAGVTQTPRYLIKTRGQQVTLSCSPISGHRSVSWYQQTPGQGLQFLFEYFSETQRNKGNFPGRFSGRQFSNSRSEMNVSTLELGDSALYLCASSLGTGAVSEAFFGQGTRLTVV.

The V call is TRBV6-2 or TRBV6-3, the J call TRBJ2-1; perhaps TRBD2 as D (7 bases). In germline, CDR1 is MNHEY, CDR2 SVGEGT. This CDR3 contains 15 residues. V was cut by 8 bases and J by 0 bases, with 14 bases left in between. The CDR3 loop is CASYKGGSSYNEQFF. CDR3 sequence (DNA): TGTGCCAGCTATAAGGGGGGGAGCTCCTACAATGAGCAGTTCTTC.

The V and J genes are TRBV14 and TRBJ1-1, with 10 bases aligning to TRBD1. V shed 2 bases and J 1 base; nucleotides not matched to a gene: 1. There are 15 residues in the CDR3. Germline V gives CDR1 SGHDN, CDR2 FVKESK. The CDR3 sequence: CASSQRTGGNTEAFF. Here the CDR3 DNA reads TGTGCCAGCAGCCAACGGACAGGGGGGAACACTGAAGCTTTCTTT.

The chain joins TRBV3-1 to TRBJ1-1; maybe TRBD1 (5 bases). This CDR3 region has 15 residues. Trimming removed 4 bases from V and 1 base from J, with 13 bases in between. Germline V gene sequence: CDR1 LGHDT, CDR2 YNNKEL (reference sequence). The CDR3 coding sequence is TGTGCCAGCAGCCCCATTGGGGGGGGGAACACTGAAGCTTTCTTT. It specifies CASSPIGGGNTEAFF.

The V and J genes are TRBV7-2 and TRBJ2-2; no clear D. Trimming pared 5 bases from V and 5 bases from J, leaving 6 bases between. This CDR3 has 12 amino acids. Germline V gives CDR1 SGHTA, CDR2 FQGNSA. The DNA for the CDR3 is TGTGCCAGCAGCCCCCGGACCGGGGAGCTGTTTTTT. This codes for CASSPRTGELFF.

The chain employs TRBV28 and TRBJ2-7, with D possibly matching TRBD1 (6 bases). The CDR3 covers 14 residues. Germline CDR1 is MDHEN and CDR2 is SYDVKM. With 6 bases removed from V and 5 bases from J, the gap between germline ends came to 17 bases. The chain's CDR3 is CASSLGTRGHEQYV. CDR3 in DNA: TGTGCCAGCAGCCTAGGGACACGAGGCCACGAGCAGTACGTC.

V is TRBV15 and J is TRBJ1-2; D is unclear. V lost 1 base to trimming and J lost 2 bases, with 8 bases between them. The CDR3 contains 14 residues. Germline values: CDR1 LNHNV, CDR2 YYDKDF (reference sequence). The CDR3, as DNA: TGTGCCACCAGCAGAGCCAGGAGCAACTATGGCTACACCTTC. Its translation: CATSRARSNYGYTF.

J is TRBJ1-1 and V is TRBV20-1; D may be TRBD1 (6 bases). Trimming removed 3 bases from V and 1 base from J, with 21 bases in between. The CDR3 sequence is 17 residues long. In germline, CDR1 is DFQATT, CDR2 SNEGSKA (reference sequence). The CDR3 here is CSARSPFHGGANTEAFF. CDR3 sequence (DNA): TGCAGTGCTAGGTCACCCTTTCATGGGGGGGCGAACACTGAAGCTTTCTTT.

CDR3 sequence: CSARMESNTGELFF. In nucleotides, the CDR3 is TGCAGTGCTAGGATGGAGTCGAACACCGGGGAGCTGTTTTTT. J is TRBJ2-2 and V is TRBV20-1; D remains unclear. Trimming removed 3 bases at V and 0 bases at J, with 8 bases between. The CDR3 totals 14 residues. Germline CDR1 and CDR2: DFQATT and SNEGSKA (reference sequence).

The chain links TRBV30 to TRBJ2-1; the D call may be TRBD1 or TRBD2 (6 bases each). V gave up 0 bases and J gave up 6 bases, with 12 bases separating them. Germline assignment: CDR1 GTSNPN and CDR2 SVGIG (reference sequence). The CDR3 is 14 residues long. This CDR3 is CAWSVGGSGNEQFF. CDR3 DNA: TGTGCCTGGAGTGTGGGGGGCTCGGGCAATGAGCAGTTCTTC.

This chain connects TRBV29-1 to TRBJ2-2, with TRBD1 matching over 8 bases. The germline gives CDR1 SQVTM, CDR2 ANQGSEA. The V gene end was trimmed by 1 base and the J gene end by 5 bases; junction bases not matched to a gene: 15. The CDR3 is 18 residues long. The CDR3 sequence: CSVEGGGFGQGRTGELFF. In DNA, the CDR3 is TGCAGCGTTGAAGGTGGTGGGTTCGGACAGGGCCGAACCGGGGAGCTGTTTTTT.

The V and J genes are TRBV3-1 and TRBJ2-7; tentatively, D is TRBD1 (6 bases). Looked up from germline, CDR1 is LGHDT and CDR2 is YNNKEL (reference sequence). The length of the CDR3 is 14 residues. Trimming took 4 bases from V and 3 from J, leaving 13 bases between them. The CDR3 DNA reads TGTGCCAGCAGCCGCGACCTGACAGGCTACGAGCAGTACTTC. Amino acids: CASSRDLTGYEQYF.

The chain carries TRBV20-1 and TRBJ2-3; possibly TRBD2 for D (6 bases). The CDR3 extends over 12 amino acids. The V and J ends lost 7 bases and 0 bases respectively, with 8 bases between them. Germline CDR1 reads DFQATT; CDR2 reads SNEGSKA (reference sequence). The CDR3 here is CSGGTSTDTQYF. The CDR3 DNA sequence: TGCAGTGGCGGGACTAGCACAGATACGCAGTATTTT.

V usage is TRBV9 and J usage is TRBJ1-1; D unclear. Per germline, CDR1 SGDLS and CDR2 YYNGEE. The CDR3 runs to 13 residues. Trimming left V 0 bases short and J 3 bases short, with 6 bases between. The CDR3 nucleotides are TGTGCCAGCAGCGTAGGGTTGCACACTGAAGCTTTCTTT. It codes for CASSVGLHTEAFF. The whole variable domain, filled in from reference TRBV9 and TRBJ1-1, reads DSGVTQTPKHLITATGQRVTLRCSPRSGDLSVYWYQQSLDQGLQFLIQYYNGEERAKGNILERFSAQQFPDLHSELNLSSLELGDSALYFCASSVGLHTEAFFGQGTRLTVV.

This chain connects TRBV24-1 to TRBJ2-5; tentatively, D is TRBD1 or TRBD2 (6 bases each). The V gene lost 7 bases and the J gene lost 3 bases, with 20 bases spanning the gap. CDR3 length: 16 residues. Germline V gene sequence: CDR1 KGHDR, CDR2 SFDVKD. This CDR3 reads CATSPGAGPSKETQYF. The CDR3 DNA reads TGTGCCACCAGCCCGGGGGCGGGCCCATCCAAAGAGACCCAGTACTTC.